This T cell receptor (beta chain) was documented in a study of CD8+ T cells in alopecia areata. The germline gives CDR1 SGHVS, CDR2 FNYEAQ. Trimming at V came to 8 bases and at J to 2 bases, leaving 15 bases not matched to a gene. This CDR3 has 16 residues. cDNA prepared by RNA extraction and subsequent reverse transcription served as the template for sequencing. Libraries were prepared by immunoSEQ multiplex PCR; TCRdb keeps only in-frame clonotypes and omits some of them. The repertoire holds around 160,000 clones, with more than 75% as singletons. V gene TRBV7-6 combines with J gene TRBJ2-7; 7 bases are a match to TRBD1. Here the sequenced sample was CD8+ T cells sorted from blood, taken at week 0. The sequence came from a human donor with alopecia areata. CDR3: CASLDPRGRNPYEQYF. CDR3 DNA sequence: TGTGCCAGCCTTGACCCGAGGGGGCGGAACCCCTACGAGCAGTACTTC.